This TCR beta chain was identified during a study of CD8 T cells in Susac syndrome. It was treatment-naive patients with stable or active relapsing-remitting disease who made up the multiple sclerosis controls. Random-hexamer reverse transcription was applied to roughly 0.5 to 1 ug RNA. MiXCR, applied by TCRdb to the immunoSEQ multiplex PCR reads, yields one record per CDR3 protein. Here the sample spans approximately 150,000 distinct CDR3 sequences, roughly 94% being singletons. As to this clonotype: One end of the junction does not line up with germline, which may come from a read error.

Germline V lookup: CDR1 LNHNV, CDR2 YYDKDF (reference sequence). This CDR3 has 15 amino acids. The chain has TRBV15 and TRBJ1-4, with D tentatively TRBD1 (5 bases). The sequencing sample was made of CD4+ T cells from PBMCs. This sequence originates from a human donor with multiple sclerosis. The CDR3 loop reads CATSRGASTAEELFF. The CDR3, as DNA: TGTGCCACCAGCAGAGGGGCCTCGACAGCTGAAGAACTGTTTTTT.